The 23 T cell receptor beta chains presented below share a single source sample, sequenced in a study of cytomegalovirus exposure and HLA in healthy donors. PCR primers comprised 60 Vbeta and 13 Jbeta primers. Repertoires were generated with immunoSEQ multiplex PCR, while TCRdb's copy carries only in-frame clones and drops some. The data contain 110,000 to 150,000 clones, roughly 84% of them singletons. Sample: PBMCs. These receptors came from a boy aged 2 to 10 in good health and CMV-seronegative.

V gene TRBV27 combines with J gene TRBJ2-1; no firm D call. Germline values: CDR1 MNHEY, CDR2 SMNVEV (reference sequence). V gave up 0 bases and J gave up 5 bases, with 5 bases separating them. The CDR3 is 13 amino acids. The DNA for the CDR3 is TGTGCCAGCAGTTTATCGATAGACAATGAGCAGTTCTTC. Translation gives CASSLSIDNEQFF.

Details on this clone: Other DNA sequences in the sample encode the same CDR3. V usage is TRBV7-9 and J usage is TRBJ1-2, with D possibly TRBD1 on 6 matching bases. The germline CDR1 and CDR2 sequences are SEHNR and FQNEAQ (reference sequence). V lost 1 base and J 6 bases, leaving 9 bases between the germline ends. The CDR3 covers 13 residues. CDR3 DNA: TGTGCCAGCAGCTTAGGAGCAGGGGATGGCTACACCTTC. Its protein product is CASSLGAGDGYTF.

V is TRBV9 and J is TRBJ1-1; D is possibly TRBD1 (6 bases). The germline CDR1 and CDR2 sequences are SGDLS and YYNGEE. Trimming took off 3 bases at V and 3 bases at J, with 12 bases between the two ends. This CDR3 contains 14 residues. CDR3 in amino acids: CASSDLQGYTEAFF. CDR3 nucleotide sequence: TGTGCCAGCAGCGACCTACAGGGTTACACTGAAGCTTTCTTT.

The chain links TRBV19 to TRBJ1-1; 9 bases fit TRBD1. This CDR3 contains 13 residues. After removal of 5 bases from V and 5 bases from J, the junction contained 3 bases not matched to a gene. Germline assignment: CDR1 LNHDA and CDR2 SQIVND (reference sequence). CDR3 in amino acids: CASSSDRGTEAFF. DNA for the CDR3: TGTGCCAGTAGTTCGGACAGGGGAACTGAAGCTTTCTTT.

The V and J genes are TRBV9 and TRBJ2-1; TRBD2 might be the D (5 bases). V was trimmed by 5 bases and J by 7 bases, leaving 16 bases between them. This CDR3 is 14 amino acids long. Germline CDR1 is SGDLS and CDR2 is YYNGEE. CDR3 amino acids: CASRGVQDCNEQFF. In DNA form, the CDR3 reads TGTGCCAGCAGGGGAGTTCAGGATTGTAATGAGCAGTTCTTC.

The chain has TRBV7-2 and TRBJ2-3, with unresolved D. Germline V gene data show CDR1 as SGHTA and CDR2 as FQGNSA. The CDR3 contains 15 residues. Deletions cut 5 bases from V and 0 bases from J, with 12 bases between. The CDR3 nucleotides read TGTGCCAGCAGCCGTGATGCGACTAGCACAGATACGCAGTATTTT. It is translated as CASSRDATSTDTQYF.

The chain has TRBV9 and TRBJ2-2; tentatively, D is TRBD2 (6 bases). V shed 1 base and J shed 0 bases, with 16 bases lying between them. Per germline, CDR1 SGDLS and CDR2 YYNGEE. This CDR3 contains 18 residues. For the CDR3, the DNA is TGTGCCAGCAGCGTATCTGCCCTAGCGCAACCGAACACCGGGGAGCTGTTTTTT. Translating gives CASSVSALAQPNTGELFF.

This chain connects TRBV7-2 to TRBJ2-3; 16 bases are a match to TRBD2. The CDR3 runs to 16 residues. Germline trimming cut 3 bases from V and 3 bases from J; bases unmatched to any gene: 0. The germline V gene encodes CDR1 SGHTA and CDR2 FQGNSA. In DNA form, the CDR3 reads TGTGCCAGCAGCTTGGGACTAGCGGGGGGGACAGATACGCAGTATTTT. Protein product: CASSLGLAGGTDTQYF.

The rearrangement joins TRBV6-5 to TRBJ2-3; 7 nucleotides match TRBD2. The germline gives CDR1 MNHEY, CDR2 SVGAGI. This CDR3 has 13 amino acids. Trimming removed 2 bases from V and 8 bases from J; junction bases left unmatched: 4. The CDR3 bases are TGTGCCAGCAGTTACCGCCCGGGGGGTACGCAGTATTTT. Protein: CASSYRPGGTQYF.

The V and J genes are TRBV10-3 and TRBJ1-3; the D is unclear. The germline V gene has CDR1 ENHRY and CDR2 SYGVKD. The CDR3 is 14 residues long. Trimming removed 4 bases from V and 3 bases from J, with 10 bases in between. The CDR3 loop reads CAISGGSRGNTIYF. In nucleotides, the CDR3 is TGTGCCATCAGTGGCGGCAGTCGTGGAAACACCATATATTTT.

This clone was detected once. V is TRBV7-6 and J is TRBJ1-5; 9 nucleotides agree with TRBD1. The CDR3 is 16 residues long. The junction had 10 bases not matched to a gene; V was cut back by 5 bases and J by 5 bases. Germline values: CDR1 SGHVS, CDR2 FNYEAQ. The CDR3 DNA follows: TGTGCCAGCAGCGTGCGGGACAGGGTAAGGGATCAGCCCCAGCATTTT. Amino acid sequence: CASSVRDRVRDQPQHF.

This sequence joins TRBV28 and TRBJ1-2, with D uncertain. V lost 6 bases and J lost 7, with 9 bases in between. This CDR3 region has 11 residues. Germline values: CDR1 MDHEN, CDR2 SYDVKM. The CDR3 sequence is CASSELIGYTF. CDR3 in DNA: TGTGCCAGCAGCGAACTCATTGGCTACACCTTC.

The chain recombines TRBV10-1 with TRBJ1-5; 9 bases line up with TRBD1. The CDR3 is 15 residues long. V shed 5 bases and J 6 bases; nucleotides not matched to a gene: 8. Germline CDR1 is WNHNN and CDR2 is SYGVQD (reference sequence). DNA for the CDR3: TGCGCCAGCAGTTCCGGACAGGGGAGGTGTCAGCCCCAGCATTTT. The encoded protein is CASSSGQGRCQPQHF.

The chain carries TRBV18 and TRBJ1-2; the match to TRBD1 covers 8 bases. CDR1 is KGHSH, CDR2 LQKENI, per germline. CDR3 length: 14 residues. Unmatched junction bases numbered 9, after V lost 4 bases and J lost 8 bases. In DNA, the CDR3 is TGTGCCAGCTCACGAGCCGACAGGGGTTCCGGCTACACCTTC. It specifies CASSRADRGSGYTF. The complete variable domain, with remaining parts taken from reference TRBV18 and TRBJ1-2, reads NAGVMQNPRHLVRRRGQEARLRCSPMKGHSHVYWYRQLPEEGLKFMVYLQKENIIDESGMPKERFSAEFPKEGPSILRIQQVVRGDSAAYFCASSRADRGSGYTFGSGTRLTVV.

The chain couples TRBV6-1 to TRBJ2-7, with D uncertain. The CDR3 is 13 amino acids. Germline lookup yields CDR1 MNHNS and CDR2 SASEGT. Trimming left V 4 bases short and J 3 bases short, with 10 bases between. CDR3 sequence: CASSASQVYEQYF. CDR3 DNA: TGTGCCAGCAGTGCATCCCAGGTCTACGAGCAGTACTTC.

There are a few counts of this clone. This sequence joins TRBV10-3 and TRBJ1-2; TRBD1 matches at 7 bases. Trimming removed 6 bases from V and 6 bases from J; junction bases left unmatched: 4. This CDR3 has 12 amino acids. Germline V lookup: CDR1 ENHRY, CDR2 SYGVKD. CDR3 sequence (DNA): TGTGCCATCAGCGGACAGGCCGATGGCTACACCTTC. This encodes CAISGQADGYTF.

The chain recombines TRBV7-9 with TRBJ2-1, with TRBD1 matching over 7 bases. The CDR3 has 14 residues. From germline, CDR1 is SEHNR and CDR2 FQNEAQ (reference sequence). Germline trimming cut 5 bases from V and 4 bases from J; bases unmatched to any gene: 5. CDR3 in DNA: TGTGCCAGCAGCCACCGGGACAGATACAATGAGCAGTTCTTC. Its translation is CASSHRDRYNEQFF.

This chain links TRBV4-1 with TRBJ1-4; D remains ambiguous. CDR1 and CDR2 from the germline V gene are MGHRA and YSYEKL. The ends were cut back, 0 bases at V and 5 bases at J, with 19 bases in the middle. The CDR3 loop spans 18 amino acids. CDR3: CASSQDSGPGPINEKLFF. The CDR3 bases are TGCGCCAGCAGCCAAGATAGCGGGCCAGGCCCCATAAATGAAAAACTGTTTTTT.

The chain employs TRBV18 and TRBJ2-3; perhaps TRBD2 as D (5 bases). The V end was cut by 3 bases, the J end by 4 bases, with 11 bases between. This CDR3 has 14 amino acids. CDR1 is KGHSH and CDR2 is LQKENI in the germline V gene. The DNA for the CDR3 is TGTGCCAGCTCACCGGACTGGCGAGCAGATACGCAGTATTTT. This codes for CASSPDWRADTQYF. The full variable domain, with the rest looked up from reference TRBV18 and TRBJ2-3, is NAGVMQNPRHLVRRRGQEARLRCSPMKGHSHVYWYRQLPEEGLKFMVYLQKENIIDESGMPKERFSAEFPKEGPSILRIQQVVRGDSAAYFCASSPDWRADTQYFGPGTRLTVL.

V gene TRBV2 combines with J gene TRBJ1-3, with D possibly TRBD1 on 5 matching bases. Per the germline V gene, CDR1 is SNHLY and CDR2 is FYNNEI. Trimming left V 4 bases short and J 4 bases short, with 11 bases between. CDR3 size: 14 residues. CDR3 in amino acids: CASSVGTAGNTIYF. The CDR3 nucleotides read TGTGCCAGCAGTGTCGGGACTGCCGGAAACACCATATATTTT. The complete variable domain, with remaining parts taken from reference TRBV2 and TRBJ1-3, reads EPEVTQTPSHQVTQMGQEVILRCVPISNHLYFYWYRQILGQKVEFLVSFYNNEISEKSEIFDDQFSVERPDGSNFTLKIRSTKLEDSAMYFCASSVGTAGNTIYFGEGSWLTVV.

The chain couples TRBV19 to TRBJ1-3; 8 bases map to TRBD1. V gave up 6 bases and J gave up 0 bases; unmatched junction bases: 16. CDR1 and CDR2 from the germline V gene are LNHDA and SQIVND (reference sequence). The CDR3 is 19 residues long. The CDR3 spells CASSFLKSGTGPSGNTIYF. The CDR3 DNA sequence: TGTGCCAGTAGCTTTTTAAAGTCCGGGACAGGACCCTCTGGAAACACCATATATTTT.

The gene calls are TRBV6-1 and TRBJ2-7, with a possible D match to TRBD1 (6 bases). Germline V gene lookup returns CDR1 MNHNS and CDR2 SASEGT. This CDR3 has 17 amino acids. V lost 3 bases to trimming and J lost 4 bases, with 22 bases between them. The CDR3 spells CASSETLETGVPYEQYF. The CDR3 DNA follows: TGTGCCAGCAGTGAGACGCTCGAGACAGGTGTCCCGTACGAGCAGTACTTC.

The chain links TRBV10-3 to TRBJ2-2; 10 bases line up with TRBD1. V lost 6 bases and J lost 6; bases outside the gene matches: 7. The CDR3 is 15 amino acids. From germline, CDR1 is ENHRY and CDR2 SYGVKD. CDR3 nucleotides: TGTGCCATCAGCGGGGACAGGGGAGTGTCCGGGGAGCTGTTTTTT. Its translation: CAISGDRGVSGELFF.